The clone carrying this TCR beta chain appeared a few times. Antigen: not known. This record belongs to a study of cytomegalovirus exposure and HLA in healthy donors. Study observations and caveats: The CMV antigen specificity of a few CMV-associated chains was confirmed through in vitro analysis. As was reported, the HLA-A and HLA-B alleles of most subjects were accurately predicted from TCR beta sequences. Being productive about 87% or about 30% of the time was typical of most TCR beta V segments in an earlier analysis.

Per the germline V gene, CDR1 is ENHRY and CDR2 is SYGVKD. V was clipped by 7 bases and J by 8 bases; unmatched bases: 9. This CDR3 spans 14 amino acids. PCR employed 60 Vbeta and 13 Jbeta primers. In the original workflow: Around 10 million shared chains were among around 80 million unique TCR beta chains counted in a later analysis. Only in-frame clones appear in the TCRdb table, and some are missing; sequencing was by immunoSEQ multiplex PCR. The DNA was the basis for D and trimming; V, J and clone size are from that table. The data hold more than 200,000 clones, with approximately 80% observed a single time.

The sequenced sample was PBMCs. This clonotype was sampled from a middle-aged man in good health and CMV-seronegative. The V gene is TRBV10-3, the J gene TRBJ1-4; the match to TRBD1 covers 8 bases. The DNA for the CDR3 is TGTGCCATCACTCCGGACAGGGTGGGCGAAAAACTGTTTTTT. Translating gives CAITPDRVGEKLFF.